The entry below describes one TCR beta chain. Within the sample, other DNA sequences also encode this same CDR3. The V and J ends lost 4 bases and 7 bases respectively, with 8 bases between them. From germline, CDR1 is MDHEN and CDR2 SYDVKM. The CDR3 spans 11 residues. The source of the sample is a study of shared clonotypes between healthy human individuals. The assay was immunoSEQ multiplex PCR, and TCRdb's table has in-frame clones only and misses some. Counted here are approximately 2,300,000 clones, 85% to 95% occurring once; the ten biggest clones make up 0.37%. The sequencing sample was made of naive CD4+ T cells from PBMCs. Subset described: CD45RA+ positively selected. The rearrangement joins TRBV28 to TRBJ2-7; no clear D. The origin of this receptor is a man between 18 and 35 years old in good health. Some clones in this sample may be carry-over from other donors' samples. Here the CDR3 reads CASSSVREQYF. For the CDR3, the DNA is TGTGCCAGCAGTTCGGTTCGGGAGCAGTACTTC.